This T cell receptor (beta chain) was identified in a study of shared clonotypes between healthy human individuals. Study-wide points: Relative to their counterparts shared across all four donors, non-shared clonotypes exhibited diminished generation probabilities. Large depth notwithstanding, sorted-subset sequencing proved incomplete by rarefaction.

Several immunoSEQ plates held equal portions of the genomic DNA taken from each subset. Using immunoSEQ multiplex PCR, the repertoire was profiled, and TCRdb retains in-frame clones only, with some absent. This repertoire shows around 2,100,000 clones, approximately 94% found once; its top ten account for 1.2%. Germline loops: CDR1 GTSNPN, CDR2 SVGIG (reference sequence). Trimming cost V 0 bases and J 2 bases, with 12 bases left between them. There are 15 residues in the CDR3. Naive CD8 cells were CD45RO-negative, positively selected for CCR7, excluding terminally differentiated effector memory CD45RA+ cells. Every one of the donors was a Caucasian adult that lived in Nashville, Tennessee. Points on this clone: Its antigen is not identified.

The rearrangement uses TRBV30 and TRBJ2-3, with D unresolved. This clonotype originated in a man between 18 and 29 years old in good health. Sequenced material: naive CD8+ T cells sorted from blood. CDR3 in DNA: TGTGCCTGGAGTGTAACTCGCACCATCACAGATACGCAGTATTTT. Translation gives CAWSVTRTITDTQYF.